Below are 12 T cell receptor beta chains sequenced from a single sample in a study of CD8 T cells in ankylosing spondylitis. Regarding the study as a whole: Seemingly distinctive of ankylosing spondylitis blood was a TCR beta motif formed by eight highly homologous variants.

These receptors have no known antigen. From the 5' RACE reads, TCRdb called clonotypes with MiXCR, one entry per CDR3 protein. The repertoire holds about 440,000 distinct CDR3 sequences, with approximately 17% as singletons. The sequencing sample was made of blood, either unsorted or a sorted T cell fraction (not recorded which). These receptors were taken from a male donor with ankylosing spondylitis.

The chain is built from TRBV7-8 and TRBJ2-2, with D maybe TRBD1 (5 bases). V lost 1 base to trimming and J lost 1 base, with 13 bases between them. Germline loops: CDR1 SGHVS, CDR2 FQNEAQ. The CDR3 has 17 residues. The DNA for the CDR3 is TGTGCCAGCAGCTTAGGGGCAGGGCGCTGGAACACCGGGGAGCTGTTTTTT. Translating gives CASSLGAGRWNTGELFF.

The chain combines TRBV20-1 with TRBJ1-1; a weak D match, TRBD1 (6 bases). CDR1 is DFQATT, CDR2 SNEGSKA, per germline (reference sequence). The CDR3 runs to 14 residues. Trimming removed 3 bases from V and 0 bases from J, with 11 bases in between. The CDR3 loop is CSAREGGLNTEAFF. For the CDR3, the DNA is TGCAGTGCTAGGGAGGGGGGATTGAACACTGAAGCTTTCTTT.

This clonotype was observed a handful of times. The CDR3 loop is CASSLVQGSKNIQYF. As DNA, the CDR3 is TGTGCCAGCAGCTTAGTCCAGGGATCCAAAAACATTCAGTACTTC. The genes are TRBV11-2 and TRBJ2-4, with D possibly TRBD1 on 5 matching bases. Trimming cost V 1 base and J 2 bases, with 9 bases left between them. The CDR3 sequence is 15 residues long. Germline values: CDR1 SGHAT, CDR2 FQNNGV. The whole variable domain, filled in from reference TRBV11-2 and TRBJ2-4, reads EAGVAQSPRYKIIEKRQSVAFWCNPISGHATLYWYQQILGQGPKLLIQFQNNGVVDDSQLPKDRFSAERLKGVDSTLKIQPAKLEDSAVYLCASSLVQGSKNIQYFGAGTRLSVL.

The chain links TRBV18 to TRBJ1-1, with TRBD1 matching over 10 bases. Looked up from germline, CDR1 is KGHSH and CDR2 is LQKENI. The CDR3 consists of 16 residues. The ends lost 5 bases at V and 1 base at J; junction bases unmatched: 7. The CDR3 DNA reads TGTGCCAGCTCATCTAGACAGGGGGCGCGGAACACTGAAGCTTTCTTT. Its protein is CASSSRQGARNTEAFF.

The V and J genes are TRBV3-1 and TRBJ1-2; D gene ambiguous. V lost 1 base and J lost 6, with 6 bases in between. This CDR3 has 12 amino acids. Per germline, CDR1 LGHDT and CDR2 YNNKEL (reference sequence). The CDR3 loop is CASSQGSDGYTF. In nucleotides, the CDR3 is TGTGCCAGCAGCCAAGGTTCGGATGGCTACACCTTC.

The rearrangement joins TRBV5-6 to TRBJ2-5; 7 positions agree with TRBD2. V lost 1 base to trimming and J lost 0 bases; unmatched junction nucleotides: 9. Germline V gives CDR1 SGHDT, CDR2 YYEEEE. This CDR3 is 17 amino acids long. CDR3 sequence: CASSLSRLAVNQETQYF. The CDR3 DNA reads TGTGCCAGCAGCTTGTCGCGGCTAGCGGTAAACCAAGAGACCCAGTACTTC.

The chain combines TRBV3-1 with TRBJ2-1; TRBD2 matches 11 bases. The CDR3 contains 17 residues. Germline V gene lookup returns CDR1 LGHDT and CDR2 YNNKEL (reference sequence). V shed 4 bases, J shed 5 bases, and the junction held 10 bases outside the gene matches. CDR3 coding DNA: TGTGCCAGCAGCCCCTCTAGGCTAGCGGGGGGCCACAATGAGCAGTTCTTC. Translating gives CASSPSRLAGGHNEQFF.

The chain combines TRBV20-1 with TRBJ2-3; TRBD2 is a possible D gene (6 bases). The CDR3 is made up of 16 amino acids. CDR1 is DFQATT, CDR2 SNEGSKA, per germline (reference sequence). V was clipped by 6 bases and J by 0 bases, with 19 bases between them. The CDR3 loop reads CSARRDFTPSTDTQYF. The CDR3 nucleotides are TGCAGTGCGCGGAGGGACTTCACCCCGAGCACAGATACGCAGTATTTT.

In this sample, this clonotype turned up many times. CDR3 amino acids: CASSPPGQPSNQPQHF. CDR3 DNA sequence: TGTGCCAGCAGCCCTCCGGGACAGCCTAGCAATCAGCCCCAGCATTTT. The chain is built from TRBV12-3 or TRBV12-4 and TRBJ1-5, with 7 bases matching TRBD1. The CDR3 length is 16 residues. The V segment lost 6 bases and the J segment 0 bases; nucleotides outside the gene matches: 8.

This clonotype was counted only a few times. Written as DNA, the CDR3 is TGCAGTGCTAGTCGATCGGGACGCACGAACACTGAAGCTTTCTTT. It translates to CSASRSGRTNTEAFF. J is TRBJ1-1 and V is TRBV20-1; TRBD1 might be the D (5 bases). Trimming cost V 3 bases and J 1 base, with 15 bases left between them. The CDR3 runs 15 residues. The germline gives CDR1 DFQATT, CDR2 SNEGSKA (reference sequence).

This clonotype was counted only a few times. The rearrangement links TRBV7-2 to TRBJ2-5; 9 bases align to TRBD2. The junction had 7 bases not matched to a gene; V was cut back by 1 base and J by 4 bases. This CDR3 is 16 amino acids long. Germline values: CDR1 SGHTA, CDR2 FQGNSA. In DNA form, the CDR3 reads TGTGCCAGCAGCTTAGACGGCGGGAGGGGTGGAGAGACCCAGTACTTC. This encodes CASSLDGGRGGETQYF.

There are a few counts of this clonotype. The V gene is TRBV2, the J gene TRBJ2-1; TRBD2 aligns across 12 bases. Germline assignment: CDR1 SNHLY and CDR2 FYNNEI. This CDR3 comprises 20 residues. J lost 0 bases, V lost 6 bases, and 15 bases had no gene match. In DNA form, the CDR3 reads TGTGCCAGCAGCGCCCCGGGACTAGCGGGCCAAACCAGCTCCTACAATGAGCAGTTCTTC. Translation gives CASSAPGLAGQTSSYNEQFF. Drawing the rest from reference TRBV2 and TRBJ2-1, the complete variable domain is EPEVTQTPSHQVTQMGQEVILRCVPISNHLYFYWYRQILGQKVEFLVSFYNNEISEKSEIFDDQFSVERPDGSNFTLKIRSTKLEDSAMYFCASSAPGLAGQTSSYNEQFFGPGTRLTVL.